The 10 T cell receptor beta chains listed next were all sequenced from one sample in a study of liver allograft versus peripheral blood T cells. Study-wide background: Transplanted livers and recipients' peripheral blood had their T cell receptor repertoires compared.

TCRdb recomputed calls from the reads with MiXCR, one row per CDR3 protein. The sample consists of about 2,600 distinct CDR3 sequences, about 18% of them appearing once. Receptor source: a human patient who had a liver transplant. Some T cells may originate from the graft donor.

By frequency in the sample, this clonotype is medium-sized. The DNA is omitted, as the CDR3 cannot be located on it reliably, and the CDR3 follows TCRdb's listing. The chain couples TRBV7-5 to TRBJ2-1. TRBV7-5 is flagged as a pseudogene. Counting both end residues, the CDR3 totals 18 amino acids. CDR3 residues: CISVPEASTREEYNEQFF.

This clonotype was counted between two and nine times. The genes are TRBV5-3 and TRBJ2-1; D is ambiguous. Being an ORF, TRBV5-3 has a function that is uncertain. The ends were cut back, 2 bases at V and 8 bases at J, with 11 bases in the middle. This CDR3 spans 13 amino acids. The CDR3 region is CARSFETADEQFF. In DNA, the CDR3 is TGTGCCAGAAGCTTTGAGACGGCGGATGAGCAGTTCTTC.

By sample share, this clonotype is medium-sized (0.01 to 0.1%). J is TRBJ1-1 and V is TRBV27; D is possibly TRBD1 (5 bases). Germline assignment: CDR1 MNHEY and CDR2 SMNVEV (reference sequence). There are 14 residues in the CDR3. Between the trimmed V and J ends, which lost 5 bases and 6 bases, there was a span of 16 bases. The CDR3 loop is CASSEHRDPPEAFF. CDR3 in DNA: TGTGCCAGCAGTGAACACCGGGACCCCCCTGAAGCTTTCTTT.

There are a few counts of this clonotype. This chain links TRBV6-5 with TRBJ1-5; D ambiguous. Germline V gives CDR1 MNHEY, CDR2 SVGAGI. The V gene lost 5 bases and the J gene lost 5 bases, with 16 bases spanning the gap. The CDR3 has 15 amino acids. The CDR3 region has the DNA TGTGCCAGCAGTGGCGGGCCTCAAGGTGATCAGCCCCAGCATTTT. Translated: CASSGGPQGDQPQHF.

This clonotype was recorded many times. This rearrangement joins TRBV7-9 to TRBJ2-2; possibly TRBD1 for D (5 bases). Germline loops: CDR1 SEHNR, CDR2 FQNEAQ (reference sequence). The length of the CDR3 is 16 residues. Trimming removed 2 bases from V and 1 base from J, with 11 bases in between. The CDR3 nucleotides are TGTGCCAGCAGCTTACCCAGGGCGCTGAACACCGGGGAGCTGTTTTTT. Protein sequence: CASSLPRALNTGELFF.

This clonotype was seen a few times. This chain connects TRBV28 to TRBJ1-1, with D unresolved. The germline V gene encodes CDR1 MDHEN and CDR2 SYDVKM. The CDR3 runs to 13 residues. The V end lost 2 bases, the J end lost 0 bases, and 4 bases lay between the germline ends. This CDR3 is CASSLVLNTEAFF. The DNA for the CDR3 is TGTGCCAGCAGTTTAGTTCTGAACACTGAAGCTTTCTTT. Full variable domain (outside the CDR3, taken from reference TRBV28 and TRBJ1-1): DVKVTQSSRYLVKRTGEKVFLECVQDMDHENMFWYRQDPGLGLRLIYFSYDVKMKEKGDIPEGYSVSREKKERFSLILESASTNQTSMYLCASSLVLNTEAFFGQGTRLTVV.

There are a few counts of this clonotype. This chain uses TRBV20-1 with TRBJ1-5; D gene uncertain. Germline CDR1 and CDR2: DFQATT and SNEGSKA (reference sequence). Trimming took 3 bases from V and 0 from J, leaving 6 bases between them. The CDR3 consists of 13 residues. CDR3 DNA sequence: TGCAGTGCTAGGGGGTATAGCAATCAGCCCCAGCATTTT. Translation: CSARGYSNQPQHF.

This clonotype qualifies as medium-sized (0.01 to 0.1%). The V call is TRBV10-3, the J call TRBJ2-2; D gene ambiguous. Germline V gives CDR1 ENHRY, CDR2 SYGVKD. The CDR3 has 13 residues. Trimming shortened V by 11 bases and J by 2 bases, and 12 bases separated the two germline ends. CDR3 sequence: CAAFYSNTGELFF. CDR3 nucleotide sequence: TGTGCCGCTTTTTATTCTAACACCGGGGAGCTGTTTTTT.

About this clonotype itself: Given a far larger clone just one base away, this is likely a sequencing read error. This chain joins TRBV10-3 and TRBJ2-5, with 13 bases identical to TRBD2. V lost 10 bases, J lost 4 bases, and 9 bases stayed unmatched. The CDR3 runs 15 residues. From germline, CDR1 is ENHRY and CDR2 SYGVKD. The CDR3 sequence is CASSPLAGGLETQYF. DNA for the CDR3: TGTGCCAGCAGCCCACTAGCGGGGGGGCTAGAGACCCAGTACTTC.

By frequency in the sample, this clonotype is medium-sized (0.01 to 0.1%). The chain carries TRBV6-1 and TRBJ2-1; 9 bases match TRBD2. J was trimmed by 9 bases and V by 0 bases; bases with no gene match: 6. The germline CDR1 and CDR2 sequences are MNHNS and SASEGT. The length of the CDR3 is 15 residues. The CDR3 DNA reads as TGTGCCAGCAGTGAAGCGAGTAGCGGGAGTAGTGAGCAGTTCTTC. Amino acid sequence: CASSEASSGSSEQFF.